This TCR beta chain was found in a study of T cells after yellow fever vaccination. Note on this clonotype: Its specificity is not known.

UMIs were added to TCR cDNA along with a universal primer site when it was made by 5'RACE template switching. TCRdb called the 5' RACE reads again in MiXCR, with one record for every CDR3 protein. The sample includes around 530,000 distinct CDR3 sequences, about 17% of them seen just once. Germline CDR1 reads MDHEN; CDR2 reads SYDVKM. This CDR3 region has 14 residues. V lost 6 bases and J 9 bases, leaving 18 bases between the germline ends. The study's findings and limits: The appearance of a small share of clonotypes in both CD4 and CD8 compartments was observed. Reappearance after the booster was seen for most primary-vaccination clones, at around 95% CD4 and 70% to 90% CD8. One caveat is that FACS-sorted repertoires could contain abundant clonotypes contaminating from the bulk population.

The sequence was collected from a man in his late teens or twenties who received the YFV17D yellow fever vaccine. The material was PBMCs, obtained less than 6 days after the first yellow fever vaccination. This chain joins TRBV28 and TRBJ1-5; D is possibly TRBD1 (5 bases). The CDR3 region is CASSRADGTGPQHF. The CDR3 region has the DNA TGTGCCAGCAGCCGCGCCGACGGGACTGGGCCCCAGCATTTT.